The 25 T cell receptor beta chains given below trace back to one sample, sequenced in a study of molecular identifiers for immune sequencing clone quantification. TCRdb recomputed calls from the PCR reads with MiXCR, one row per CDR3 protein. The data show about 330,000 distinct CDR3 sequences, roughly a quarter seen once. Input material: naive CD8+ T cells from blood, with Jurkat cell RNA spiked in. Subset in this sample: FACS-sorted CD8+CD4-CCR7+CD45RA+ naive T cells. These receptors originate from a human donor in good health. Some libraries in this study had Jurkat cell RNA spiked in.

This chain joins TRBV13 and TRBJ2-7; D call uncertain. CDR1 PRHDT and CDR2 FYEKMQ come from the germline V gene (reference sequence). This CDR3 region has 14 residues. V dropped 4 bases and J dropped 2 bases, with 12 bases sitting between them. CDR3 sequence: CASSYRAGAYEQYF. In DNA form, the CDR3 reads TGTGCCAGCAGCTACCGGGCCGGAGCCTACGAGCAGTACTTC.

This clonotype was seen at least ten times. The chain recombines TRBV5-1 with TRBJ1-1, with a possible D match to TRBD1 (6 bases). Germline V gene data show CDR1 as SGHRS and CDR2 as YFSETQ. V was shortened by 0 bases and J by 6 bases, with 9 bases between the two germline ends. The CDR3 covers 13 residues. The DNA for the CDR3 is TGCGCCAGCAGCTTGGAACAGGGTCCTGAAGCTTTCTTT. This translates into CASSLEQGPEAFF. Variable domain in full (rest from reference TRBV5-1 and TRBJ1-1): KAGVTQTPRYLIKTRGQQVTLSCSPISGHRSVSWYQQTPGQGLQFLFEYFSETQRNKGNFPGRFSGRQFSNSRSEMNVSTLELGDSALYLCASSLEQGPEAFFGQGTRLTVV.

This sequence joins TRBV23-1 and TRBJ2-7, with 8 bases lining up with TRBD1. TRBV23-1 is classed as an ORF, of uncertain function. The length of the CDR3 is 23 residues. The J segment lost 3 bases and the V segment lost 4 bases, leaving 32 bases of the junction unmatched. CDR3 in amino acids: CASSPTSTTGTGPTHPWYYEQYF. The CDR3 DNA reads as TGCGCCAGCAGTCCGACTTCAACAACTGGGACAGGCCCGACCCACCCCTGGTACTACGAGCAGTACTTC.

With regard to this clonotype: A read error is likely, as this CDR3 ends without the conserved phenylalanine or tryptophan. The chain couples TRBV13 to TRBJ1-2, with 9 bases identical to TRBD1. V was clipped by 1 base and J by 2 bases; unmatched bases: 5. Germline CDR1 reads PRHDT; CDR2 reads FYEKMQ (reference sequence). CDR3 length equals 16 residues. The CDR3 protein is CASSLEDRGPNYGYTY. DNA for the CDR3: TGTGCCAGCAGCTTAGAGGACAGGGGCCCAAACTATGGCTACACCTAC.

This clonotype has just a few counts. The chain recombines TRBV19 with TRBJ2-2, with D possibly being TRBD2 (5 bases). CDR1 is LNHDA, CDR2 SQIVND, per germline (reference sequence). The CDR3 runs 13 residues. Trimming cost V 8 bases and J 6 bases, with 13 bases left between them. CDR3: CASLEGSAGELFF. Written as DNA, the CDR3 is TGTGCCAGTTTAGAGGGCTCGGCCGGGGAGCTGTTTTTT. Using reference TRBV19 and TRBJ2-2 for the parts outside the CDR3, the full variable domain is DGGITQSPKYLFRKEGQNVTLSCEQNLNHDAMYWYRQDPGQGLRLIYYSQIVNDFQKGDIAEGYSVSREKKESFPLTVTSAQKNPTAFYLCASLEGSAGELFFGEGSRLTVL.

This clonotype was seen many times. CDR3 nucleotide sequence: TGTGCCAGCAGTTACTCTTCGTCGCGCCGGGAGCAGTACTTC. Its protein is CASSYSSSRREQYF. The chain carries TRBV6-5 and TRBJ2-7; D is unresolved. The V end was cut by 0 bases, the J end by 7 bases, with 13 bases between. The CDR3 is made up of 14 amino acids. Germline loops: CDR1 MNHEY, CDR2 SVGAGI.

Only a few counts were recorded for this clonotype. V is TRBV7-8 and J is TRBJ2-1; tentative D call: TRBD2 (5 bases). The V gene lost 2 bases and the J gene lost 7 bases, with 15 bases spanning the gap. The CDR3 consists of 15 residues. Germline values: CDR1 SGHVS, CDR2 FQNEAQ. As DNA, the CDR3 is TGTGCCAGCAGCTTAACCGGGATCCTGGGGAATGAGCAGTTCTTC. Translating gives CASSLTGILGNEQFF.

This chain links TRBV18 with TRBJ1-1; D not resolved. Per the germline V gene, CDR1 is KGHSH and CDR2 is LQKENI. CDR3 length: 15 amino acids. V was clipped by 2 bases and J by 0 bases, with 10 bases between them. The CDR3: CASSPSDGMNTEAFF. CDR3 bases: TGTGCCAGCTCACCATCGGACGGAATGAACACTGAAGCTTTCTTT.

V gene TRBV29-1 combines with J gene TRBJ2-2, with TRBD1 identical over 8 bases. Looked up from germline, CDR1 is SQVTM and CDR2 is ANQGSEA. The CDR3 spans 15 residues. CDR3: CGAVMTGENTGELFF. The DNA of the CDR3 is TGCGGCGCTGTCATGACAGGGGAGAACACCGGGGAGCTGTTTTTT.

This chain uses TRBV12-3 or TRBV12-4 with TRBJ1-1; 8 bases agree with TRBD1. CDR3 size: 15 residues. V was clipped by 3 bases and J by 1 base; unmatched bases: 4. CDR3 sequence (DNA): TGTGCCAGCAGTTTCAGGGGGCAGGGGAACACTGAAGCTTTCTTT. This gives the protein CASSFRGQGNTEAFF.

For this clonotype: This sequence may be a read error, since a much larger clone differs from it by one base. J is TRBJ2-7 and V is TRBV29-1; 8 bases line up with TRBD2. This CDR3 is 13 amino acids long. Germline CDR1 and CDR2: SQVTM and ANQGSEA. J gave up 6 bases and V 3 bases, and 7 bases lay outside the gene matches. The CDR3 nucleotides read TGCAGCGTTGAGGGACGGGGGGGAAGCGAGCAGTACTTC. Translating it yields CSVEGRGGSEQYF.

The rearrangement links TRBV5-4 to TRBJ2-7, with 8 bases identical to TRBD2. CDR1 is SGHNT and CDR2 is YYREEE in the germline V gene (reference sequence). The CDR3 runs to 15 residues. The junction had 9 bases not matched to a gene; V was cut back by 2 bases and J by 5 bases. DNA of the CDR3: TGTGCCAGCAGCTTCCACGGGGGGGCCATCGACGAGCAGTACTTC. This translates into CASSFHGGAIDEQYF.

This chain links TRBV12-3 or TRBV12-4 with TRBJ2-7, with 7 bases identical to TRBD1. J lost 6 bases, V lost 5 bases, and 19 bases had no gene match. This CDR3 comprises 17 residues. CDR3 in DNA: TGTGCCAGCAGTCCTCCCCCGGACCGACAGGGTTCAGGCGAGCAGTACTTC. This sequence encodes CASSPPPDRQGSGEQYF.

Details on this clonotype: Possible read error: a much larger clone is one base away. The gene calls are TRBV29-1 and TRBJ2-7; possibly TRBD2 for D (6 bases). From germline, CDR1 is SQVTM and CDR2 ANQGSEA. The CDR3 is 15 residues long. The V end lost 0 bases, the J end lost 0 bases, and 12 bases lay between the germline ends. The CDR3 here is CSVEDRGTRSYEQYF. As DNA, the CDR3 is TGCAGCGTTGAAGATCGGGGGACTCGCTCCTACGAGCAGTACTTC.

This chain connects TRBV13 to TRBJ2-7; 7 positions agree with TRBD2. The V segment lost 5 bases and the J segment 3 bases; nucleotides outside the gene matches: 4. This CDR3 has 13 residues. The V gene's germline CDR1 is PRHDT and CDR2 FYEKMQ (reference sequence). CDR3 in amino acids: CASSPGGNYEQYF. The CDR3 region has the DNA TGTGCCAGCAGCCCGGGGGGAAACTACGAGCAGTACTTC.

The sample holds many counts of this clonotype. This sequence joins TRBV28 and TRBJ2-5, with D perhaps TRBD1 (6 bases). CDR3 length: 14 residues. The V and J ends lost 6 bases and 5 bases respectively, with 16 bases between them. The germline V gene encodes CDR1 MDHEN and CDR2 SYDVKM. The CDR3 loop reads CASRADRPRETQYF. As DNA, the CDR3 is TGTGCCAGCAGAGCTGACAGGCCCCGGGAGACCCAGTACTTC.

There are many counts of this clonotype. The rearrangement links TRBV28 to TRBJ2-6; D may be TRBD1 (6 bases). Trimming took off 5 bases at V and 2 bases at J, with 10 bases between the two ends. The CDR3 extends over 15 amino acids. Germline CDR1 MDHEN, CDR2 SYDVKM. CDR3 amino acids: CASSDYRAGANVLTF. For the CDR3, the DNA is TGTGCCAGCAGTGATTACAGGGCTGGGGCCAACGTCCTGACTTTC.

Details on this clonotype: Relative to the germline gene, one junction end is altered; a read error may explain this. V and J are TRBV29-1 and TRBJ1-1, with TRBD1 matching 10 bases. Germline loops: CDR1 SQVTM, CDR2 ANQGSEA. The CDR3 sequence is 15 residues long. CDR3 amino acids: CSVGGGTGEATGAFF. CDR3 DNA sequence: TGCAGCGTTGGTGGGGGGACAGGGGAGGCCACTGGAGCTTTCTTT.

On this clonotype: A single base separates this from a much larger clone, so it may be a read error. This chain connects TRBV7-6 to TRBJ1-1; the match to TRBD1 covers 8 bases. The CDR3 is 14 amino acids. From germline, CDR1 is SGHVS and CDR2 FNYEAQ. The chain's CDR3 is CASSLSGGYTEALF. The CDR3 DNA is TGTGCCAGCAGCTTATCAGGGGGCTACACTGAAGCTCTCTTT. The whole variable domain, filled in from reference TRBV7-6 and TRBJ1-1, reads GAGVSQSPRYKVTKRGQDVALRCDPISGHVSLYWYRQALGQGPEFLTYFNYEAQQDKSGLPNDRFSAERPEGSISTLTIQRTEQRDSAMYRCASSLSGGYTEALFGQGTRLTVV.

Ten or more counts support this clonotype. The gene calls are TRBV12-3 or TRBV12-4 and TRBJ2-3; perhaps TRBD1 as D (6 bases). The CDR3 totals 13 residues. With 2 bases removed from V and 4 bases from J, the gap between germline ends came to 7 bases. CDR3 residues: CASSLSGADTQYF. In DNA form, the CDR3 reads TGTGCCAGCAGTTTATCAGGGGCAGATACGCAGTATTTT.

This clonotype was counted a single time. This could be a read error, since a much larger clone is one nucleotide away. The V and J genes are TRBV28 and TRBJ1-2; 8 bases map to TRBD1. CDR1 is MDHEN, CDR2 SYDVKM, per germline. This CDR3 region has 15 residues. V trimming: 6 bases; J trimming: 2 bases; junction bases outside the gene matches: 8. The CDR3 is CASSFAGGANYGYTF. The CDR3 DNA follows: TGTGCCAGCAGCTTCGCAGGGGGCGCCAACTATGGCTACACCTTC.

This clonotype appeared a few times. This sequence joins TRBV6-5 and TRBJ2-5; D is possibly TRBD1 (7 bases). This CDR3 contains 17 residues. From germline, CDR1 is MNHEY and CDR2 SVGAGI. Trimming cost V 0 bases and J 4 bases, with 18 bases left between them. The CDR3 DNA reads as TGTGCCAGCAGTTACTCGGGTGTCGCAGGGGGGCGAGAGACCCAGTACTTC. Translation gives CASSYSGVAGGRETQYF.

This clonotype has at least ten counts. The rearrangement links TRBV12-3 or TRBV12-4 to TRBJ2-4; tentative D call: TRBD1 (5 bases). Trimming took off 3 bases at V and 1 base at J, with 19 bases between the two ends. The CDR3 is 18 residues long. The CDR3 protein is CASSLSGLGFWAKNIQYF. The CDR3 coding sequence is TGTGCCAGCAGTTTGTCAGGGCTTGGGTTTTGGGCCAAAAACATTCAGTACTTC.

The chain uses TRBV20-1 and TRBJ2-3, with a possible D match to TRBD2 (6 bases). This CDR3 contains 16 residues. V lost 3 bases to trimming and J lost 5 bases, with 21 bases between them. Germline assignment: CDR1 DFQATT and CDR2 SNEGSKA (reference sequence). CDR3 loop: CSARIGGERVRDTQYF. Here the CDR3 DNA reads TGCAGTGCTAGGATCGGAGGGGAGCGGGTCAGAGATACGCAGTATTTT.

Worth noting for this clonotype: A much larger clone differs from this one at a single base, so this may be a read error. No conserved phenylalanine or tryptophan ends this CDR3, so it is likely a read error. The chain joins TRBV6-2 or TRBV6-3 to TRBJ1-5, with 9 bases aligning to TRBD1. This CDR3 is built from 15 residues. In germline, CDR1 is MNHEY, CDR2 SVGEGT. V gave up 5 bases and J gave up 4 bases; unmatched junction bases: 6. The CDR3 loop reads CASSQTGTGNQPQHL. CDR3 DNA: TGTGCCAGCAGTCAAACTGGGACAGGGAATCAGCCCCAGCATCTT.